This TCR beta chain is drawn from a study of shared clonotypes between healthy human individuals. Overall study findings and caveats: It was observed that about 5% of naive CD4 clonotypes were shared across several donors. What naive subsets generally showed was a larger estimated richness than memory subsets showed.

Genomic DNA per cell subset filled all wells of several immunoSEQ plates. The assay was immunoSEQ multiplex PCR, and TCRdb's table has in-frame clones only and misses some. The sample lists millions of clones, about 95% occurring once. CDR1 and CDR2 from the germline V gene are SGHRS and YFSETQ. The CDR3 length is 12 residues. J was trimmed by 8 bases and V by 10 bases; bases with no gene match: 8. In the case of this clone: Its target is unknown.

The naive CD8 subset, CD45RO-negative cells positively selected for CCR7, excluded terminally differentiated effector memory CD45RA+ cells. The sample consisted of naive CD8+ T cells sorted from blood. This rearrangement joins TRBV5-1 to TRBJ2-7, with 11 bases aligning to TRBD2. The TCR originated in a man younger than 30 in good health. CDR3 sequence (DNA): TGCGCCTCCGCACTAGCGGGAGTAAAGCAGTACTTC. This codes for CASALAGVKQYF.